The following is a T cell receptor beta chain sequence with its context. A quantity of 0.5 to 1 ug RNA underwent reverse transcription using random hexamers. TCRdb passed the immunoSEQ multiplex PCR reads through MiXCR, listing each CDR3 protein once. The profile shows 100,000 to 110,000 distinct CDR3 sequences, 95% of them singletons. The sample belongs to a study of CD8 T cells in Susac syndrome. J lost 4 bases, V lost 6 bases, and 9 bases had no gene match. The CDR3 length is 14 residues. The germline gives CDR1 SQVTM, CDR2 ANQGSEA. The chain carries TRBV29-1 and TRBJ2-1; 7 bases are shared with TRBD2. This TCR was sampled from a human donor with Susac syndrome. What was sequenced was CD8+ T cells from PBMCs. The CDR3 sequence: CSVTGRELYNEQFF. In DNA form, the CDR3 reads TGCAGCGTGACGGGGCGGGAGCTATACAATGAGCAGTTCTTC.